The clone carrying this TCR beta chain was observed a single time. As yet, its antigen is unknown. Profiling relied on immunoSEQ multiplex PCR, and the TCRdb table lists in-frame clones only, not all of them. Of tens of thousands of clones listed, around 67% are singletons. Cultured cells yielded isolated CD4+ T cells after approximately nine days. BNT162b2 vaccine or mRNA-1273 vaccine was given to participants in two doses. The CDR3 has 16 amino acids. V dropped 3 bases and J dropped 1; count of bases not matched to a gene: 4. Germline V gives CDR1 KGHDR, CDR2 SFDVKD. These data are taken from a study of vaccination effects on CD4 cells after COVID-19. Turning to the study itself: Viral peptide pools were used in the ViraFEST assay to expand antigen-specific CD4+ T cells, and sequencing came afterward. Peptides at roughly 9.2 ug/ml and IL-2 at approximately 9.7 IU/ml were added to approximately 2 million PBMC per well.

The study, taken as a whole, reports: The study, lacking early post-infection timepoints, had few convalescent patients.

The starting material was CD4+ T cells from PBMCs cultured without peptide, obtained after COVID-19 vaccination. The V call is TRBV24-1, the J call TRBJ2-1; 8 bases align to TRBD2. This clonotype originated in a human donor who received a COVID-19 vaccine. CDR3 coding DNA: TGTGCCACCAGTGATCGGGGGGGGGCGTCCTACAATGAGCAGTTCTTC. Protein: CATSDRGGASYNEQFF.